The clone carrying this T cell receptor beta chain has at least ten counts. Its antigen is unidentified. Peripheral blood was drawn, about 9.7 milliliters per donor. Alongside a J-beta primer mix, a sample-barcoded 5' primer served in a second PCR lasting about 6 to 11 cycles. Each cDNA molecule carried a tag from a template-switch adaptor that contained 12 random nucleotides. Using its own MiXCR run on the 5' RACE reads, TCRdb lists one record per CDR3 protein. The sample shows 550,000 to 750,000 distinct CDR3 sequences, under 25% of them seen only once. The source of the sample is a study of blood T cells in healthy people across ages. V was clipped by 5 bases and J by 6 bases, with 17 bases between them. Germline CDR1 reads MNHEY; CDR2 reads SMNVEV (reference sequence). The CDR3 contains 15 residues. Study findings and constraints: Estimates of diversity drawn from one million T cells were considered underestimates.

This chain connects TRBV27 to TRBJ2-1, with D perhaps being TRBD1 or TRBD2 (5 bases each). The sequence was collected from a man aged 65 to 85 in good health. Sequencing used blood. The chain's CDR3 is CASSRPGRQGNEQFF. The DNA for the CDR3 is TGTGCCAGCAGTCGACCGGGACGGCAGGGCAATGAGCAGTTCTTC.